The clone carrying this T cell receptor (beta chain) was seen at least ten times. Full-length variable regions came from constant-region reverse primers plus semi-nested Nested Universal Primer A PCR. TCRdb used MiXCR to reprocess the 5' RACE reads, holding one entry per CDR3 protein. The sample has just under 65,000 distinct CDR3 sequences; under 25% are singletons. Memory CD4+ cells were defined as CD4+CD45RO+CD25-. The source is a female donor with breast cancer. What was sequenced was memory CD4+ T cells sorted from a lymph node. Subset described: memory CD4+ T cells, CD4+CD45RO+CD25-.

The DNA for the CDR3 is TGTGCCAGCAGCCTAACGAGACAGGGCCCTGGAAACACCATATATTTT. Its protein product is CASSLTRQGPGNTIYF. The chain links TRBV7-9 to TRBJ1-3; 7 bases match TRBD1. V shed 5 bases, J shed 2 bases, and the junction held 9 bases outside the gene matches. Germline CDR1 is SEHNR and CDR2 is FQNEAQ (reference sequence). This CDR3 spans 16 amino acids.